Below, one T cell receptor (beta chain) is given with its context. Its matching antigen is unknown. The data derive from a study of T cell responses to AZD1222 COVID-19 vaccine. Study findings and constraints: The repertoires were collected only after the peak T cell response.

Sequencing was performed with immunoSEQ multiplex PCR; in TCRdb, only in-frame clones are kept and a portion is missing. The repertoire holds roughly 180,000 clones, with approximately 90% as singletons. The TCR was taken from an adult in good health. Sequenced material: peripheral blood, taken on day 0 of AZD1222 vaccination.

The CDR3 spells CASSLSGYNEQFF. For the CDR3, the DNA is TGTGCCAGCAGCTTATCGGGTTACAATGAGCAGTTCTTC. This rearrangement joins TRBV11-2 to TRBJ2-1; unclear D gene. The germline V gene has CDR1 SGHAT and CDR2 FQNNGV. The CDR3 covers 13 residues. With 2 bases removed from V and 4 bases from J, the gap between germline ends came to 6 bases.